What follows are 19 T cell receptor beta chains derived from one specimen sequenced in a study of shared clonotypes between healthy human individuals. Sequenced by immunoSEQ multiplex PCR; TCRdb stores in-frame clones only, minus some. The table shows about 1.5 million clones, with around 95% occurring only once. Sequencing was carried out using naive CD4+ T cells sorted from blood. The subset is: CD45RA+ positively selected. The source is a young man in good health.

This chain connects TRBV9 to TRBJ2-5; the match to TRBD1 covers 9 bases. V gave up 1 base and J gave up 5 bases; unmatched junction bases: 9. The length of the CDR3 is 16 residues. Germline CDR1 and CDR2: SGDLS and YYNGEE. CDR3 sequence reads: CASSVHGTGNTETQYF. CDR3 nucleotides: TGTGCCAGCAGCGTACATGGGACAGGGAATACGGAGACCCAGTACTTC.

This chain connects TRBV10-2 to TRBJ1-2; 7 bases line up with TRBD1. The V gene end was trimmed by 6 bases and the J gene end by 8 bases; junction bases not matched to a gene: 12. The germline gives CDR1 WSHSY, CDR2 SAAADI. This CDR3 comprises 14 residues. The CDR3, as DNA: TGCGCCAGCAGCCATACCGAAGGGGGCGCAGGCTACACCTTC. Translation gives CASSHTEGGAGYTF.

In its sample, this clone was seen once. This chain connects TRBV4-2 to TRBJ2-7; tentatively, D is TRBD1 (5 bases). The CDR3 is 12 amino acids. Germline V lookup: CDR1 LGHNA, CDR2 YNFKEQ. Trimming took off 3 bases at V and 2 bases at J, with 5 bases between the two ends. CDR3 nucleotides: TGTGCCAGCAGCCAGGGGCCCTACGAGCAGTACTTC. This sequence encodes CASSQGPYEQYF.

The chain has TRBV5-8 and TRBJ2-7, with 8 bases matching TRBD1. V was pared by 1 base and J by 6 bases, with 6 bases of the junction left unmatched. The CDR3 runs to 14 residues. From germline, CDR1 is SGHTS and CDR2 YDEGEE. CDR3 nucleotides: TGTGCCAGCAGCTTGACAGGGGGATTGCGCGAGCAGTACTTC. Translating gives CASSLTGGLREQYF.

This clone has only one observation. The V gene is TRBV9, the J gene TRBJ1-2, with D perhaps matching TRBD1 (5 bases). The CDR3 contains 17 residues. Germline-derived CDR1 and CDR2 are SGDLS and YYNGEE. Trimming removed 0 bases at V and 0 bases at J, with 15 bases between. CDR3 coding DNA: TGTGCCAGCAGCGTAGAGCCCAGGGTAGGAGCTAACTATGGCTACACCTTC. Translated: CASSVEPRVGANYGYTF.

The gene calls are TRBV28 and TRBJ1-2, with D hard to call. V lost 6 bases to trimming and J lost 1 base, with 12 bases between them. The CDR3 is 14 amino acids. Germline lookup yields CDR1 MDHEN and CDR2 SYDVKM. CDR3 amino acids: CASSIRASNYGYTF. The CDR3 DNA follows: TGTGCCAGCAGCATCCGGGCCAGTAACTATGGCTACACCTTC.

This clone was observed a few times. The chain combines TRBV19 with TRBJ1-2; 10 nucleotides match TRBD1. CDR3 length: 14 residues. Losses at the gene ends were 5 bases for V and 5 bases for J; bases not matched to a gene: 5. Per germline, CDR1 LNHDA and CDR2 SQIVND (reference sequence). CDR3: CASSRQGAAYGYTF. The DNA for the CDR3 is TGTGCCAGTAGTCGACAGGGGGCGGCGTATGGCTACACCTTC.

The CDR3 is CASSGQVGPTEAFF. The CDR3 region has the DNA TGCGCCAGCAGTGGACAGGTGGGCCCCACTGAAGCTTTCTTT. The chain recombines TRBV10-1 with TRBJ1-1, with a possible D match to TRBD1 (6 bases). The CDR3 is made up of 14 amino acids. With 4 bases removed from V and 4 bases from J, the gap between germline ends came to 13 bases. Germline loops: CDR1 WNHNN, CDR2 SYGVQD (reference sequence).

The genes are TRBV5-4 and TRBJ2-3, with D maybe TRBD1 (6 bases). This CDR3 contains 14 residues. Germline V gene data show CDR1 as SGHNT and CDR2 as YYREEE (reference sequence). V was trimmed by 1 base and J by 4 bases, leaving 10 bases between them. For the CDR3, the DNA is TGTGCCAGCAGCTTGTTCAGGGGAGCAGATACGCAGTATTTT. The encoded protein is CASSLFRGADTQYF.

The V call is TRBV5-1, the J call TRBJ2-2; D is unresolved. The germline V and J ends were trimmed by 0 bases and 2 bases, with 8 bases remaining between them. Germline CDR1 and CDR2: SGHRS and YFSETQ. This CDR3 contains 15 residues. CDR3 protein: CASSLATPNTGELFF. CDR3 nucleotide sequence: TGCGCCAGCAGCTTGGCAACACCCAACACCGGGGAGCTGTTTTTT.

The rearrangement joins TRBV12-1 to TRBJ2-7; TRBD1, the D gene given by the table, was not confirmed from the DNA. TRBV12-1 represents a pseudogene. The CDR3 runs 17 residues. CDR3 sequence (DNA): TGTGCCAGCAGCGGGGCCGATGCGAACAGGGGGTACGGCGAGCAGTACTTC. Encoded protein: CASSGADANRGYGEQYF.

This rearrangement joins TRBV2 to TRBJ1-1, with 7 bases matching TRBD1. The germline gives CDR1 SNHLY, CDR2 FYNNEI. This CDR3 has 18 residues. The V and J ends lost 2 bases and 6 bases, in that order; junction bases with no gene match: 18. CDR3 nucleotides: TGTGCCAGCAGTGAAATTGGGGGCAGGGGGAGGTTGGTCGCTGAAGCTTTCTTT. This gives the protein CASSEIGGRGRLVAEAFF.

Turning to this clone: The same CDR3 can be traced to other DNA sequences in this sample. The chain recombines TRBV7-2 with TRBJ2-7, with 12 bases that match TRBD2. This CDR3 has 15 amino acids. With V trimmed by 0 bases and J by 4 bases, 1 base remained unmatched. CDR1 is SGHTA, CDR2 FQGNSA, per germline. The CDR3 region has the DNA TGTGCCAGCAGCTTAGCGGGGACTAGCGGGTACGAGCAGTACTTC. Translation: CASSLAGTSGYEQYF.

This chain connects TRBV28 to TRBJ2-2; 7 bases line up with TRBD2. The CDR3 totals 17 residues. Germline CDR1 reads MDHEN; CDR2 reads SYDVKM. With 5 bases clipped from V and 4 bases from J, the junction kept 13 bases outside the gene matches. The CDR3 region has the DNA TGTGCCAGCAGTCGACGAGCGGGATGGGCGGGCACCGGGGAGCTGTTTTTT. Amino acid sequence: CASSRRAGWAGTGELFF.

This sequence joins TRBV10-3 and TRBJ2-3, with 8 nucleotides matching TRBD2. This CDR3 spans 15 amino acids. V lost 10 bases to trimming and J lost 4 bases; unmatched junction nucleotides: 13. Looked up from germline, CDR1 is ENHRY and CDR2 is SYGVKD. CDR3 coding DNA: TGTGCCACGACAATCAGCGGGAGTCGGTCAGATACGCAGTATTTT. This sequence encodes CATTISGSRSDTQYF.

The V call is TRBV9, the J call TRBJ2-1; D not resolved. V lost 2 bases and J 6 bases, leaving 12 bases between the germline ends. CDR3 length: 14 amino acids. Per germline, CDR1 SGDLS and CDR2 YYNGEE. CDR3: CASSVRLFGNEQFF. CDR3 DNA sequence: TGTGCCAGCAGCGTTCGACTCTTCGGCAATGAGCAGTTCTTC.

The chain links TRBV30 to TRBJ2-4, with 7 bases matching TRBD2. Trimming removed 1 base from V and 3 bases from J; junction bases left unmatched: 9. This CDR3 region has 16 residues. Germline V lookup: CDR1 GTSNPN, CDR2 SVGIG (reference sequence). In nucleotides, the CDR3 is TGTGCCTGGAGTGCCTCCGGGACTATGGGCAAAAACATTCAGTACTTC. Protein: CAWSASGTMGKNIQYF.

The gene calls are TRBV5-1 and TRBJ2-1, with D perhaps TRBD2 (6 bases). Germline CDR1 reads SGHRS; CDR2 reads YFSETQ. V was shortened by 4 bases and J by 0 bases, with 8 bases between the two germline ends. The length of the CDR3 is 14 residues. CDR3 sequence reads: CASSGGTSYNEQFF. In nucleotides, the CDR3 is TGCGCCAGCAGCGGGGGGACCTCCTACAATGAGCAGTTCTTC.

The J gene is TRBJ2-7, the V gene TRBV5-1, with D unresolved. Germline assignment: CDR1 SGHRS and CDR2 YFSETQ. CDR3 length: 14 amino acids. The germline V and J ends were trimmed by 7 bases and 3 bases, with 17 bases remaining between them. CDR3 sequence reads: CASSRSPEYYEQYF. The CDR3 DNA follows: TGCGCCAGCTCCCGTTCCCCAGAATACTACGAGCAGTACTTC.